The present TCR beta chain was sequenced within a study of long-term antiretroviral therapy in people with HIV. Deletions cut 1 base from V and 9 bases from J, with 13 bases between. In germline, CDR1 is MNHNS, CDR2 SASEGT. The CDR3 is 14 residues long. Overall study results and limits: Repertoires in HIV (unlike those of controls) had narrower CDR3 length ranges. The study collected blood between about 2003 and 2017, possibly under older ART regimens.

Each participant with HIV received care in the United States. Notes on this clone: Its antigen is unidentified.

The immunoSEQ assay was v3.0, run at survey level. The target of sequencing was about 40,000-55,000 T-cell genomes per sample. Only in-frame clones appear in the TCRdb table, and some are missing; sequencing was by immunoSEQ multiplex PCR. Of 12,000 to 15,000 clones in the sample, 80% were seen once. The receptor was isolated from a man aged 35 to 55 with HIV. The specimen was unsorted PBMCs, collected 3.2 years before starting antiretroviral therapy. The rearrangement links TRBV6-1 to TRBJ1-5; no clear D gene. CDR3 sequence (DNA): TGTGCCAGCAGTGAAGTATCGCACCTCCGGCCCCAGCATTTT. Protein sequence: CASSEVSHLRPQHF.